The present TCR beta chain was sequenced within a study of T cells in Graves' hyperthyroidism and ophthalmopathy. Whole-study results and caveats: In validation, the model predicted ophthalmopathy. These predictions came a median roughly seven months before onset.

This clonotype occurred many times. Its antigen is as yet unknown. Researchers defined stable Graves' hyperthyroidism as no ophthalmopathy progression within 18 months. Patients aged 18 to 65 had newly diagnosed hyperthyroidism lasting under 2 months. Diagnostic assessment was based on clinical symptoms, serum thyroxine and TRAb, thyroid ultrasound and orbital computed tomography. Amplification yielded TCR beta CDR3 regions, with RNA transcripts as the source. Primed by the HTBI set, a first-round RT-PCR was run on the TCR CDR3. Using its own MiXCR run on the multiplex PCR reads, TCRdb lists one record per CDR3 protein. The table lists 530,000 or so distinct CDR3 sequences, around 42% of them singletons, with more than 7.5% in the top ten. V was clipped by 5 bases and J by 5 bases, with 7 bases between them. The germline V gene has CDR1 SEHNR and CDR2 FQNEAQ (reference sequence). This CDR3 has 12 residues.

Sequencing was done on a sample of peripheral blood or thyroid tissue (not recorded which). The receptor was isolated from a woman aged 18-35 years with Graves' hyperthyroidism. The chain uses TRBV7-9 and TRBJ1-5; D gene unclear. CDR3 DNA: TGTGCCAGCAGCAAAAACGATCAGCCCCAGCATTTT. Translation gives CASSKNDQPQHF. Variable domain in full (rest from reference TRBV7-9 and TRBJ1-5): DTGVSQNPRHKITKRGQNVTFRCDPISEHNRLYWYRQTLGQGPEFLTYFQNEAQLEKSRLLSDRFSAERPKGSFSTLEIQRTEQGDSAMYLCASSKNDQPQHFGDGTRLSIL.